One and the same sample provided the 15 T cell receptor beta chains below, sequenced in a study of cytomegalovirus exposure and HLA in healthy donors. The PCR ran on 60 Vbeta and 13 Jbeta primers. TCRdb's table, derived via immunoSEQ multiplex PCR, lists solely in-frame clones and lacks some. The data hold roughly 100,000 clones, with roughly four fifths observed a single time. The sample comprised PBMCs. These receptors all stem from a man in his fifties in good health and CMV-seronegative.

This clone came up once. The genes are TRBV7-2 and TRBJ2-2; D not certain. The CDR3 runs to 12 residues. Looked up from germline, CDR1 is SGHTA and CDR2 is FQGNSA. Trimming stripped 1 base from V and 5 bases from J, with 2 bases between. CDR3 coding DNA: TGTGCCAGCAGCTTAGTAACCGGGGAGCTGTTTTTT. It specifies CASSLVTGELFF.

The rearrangement links TRBV5-6 to TRBJ2-5; D might be TRBD1 (5 bases). Germline CDR1 SGHDT, CDR2 YYEEEE. The CDR3 contains 13 residues. With 4 bases removed from V and 0 bases from J, the gap between germline ends came to 7 bases. The CDR3, as DNA: TGTGCCAGCAGCCCAGGGTACCAAGAGACCCAGTACTTC. Translating gives CASSPGYQETQYF.

The rearrangement uses TRBV7-8 and TRBJ1-1, with TRBD1 as a possible D gene (6 bases). The germline V and J ends were trimmed by 3 bases and 2 bases, with 10 bases remaining between them. The germline V gene has CDR1 SGHVS and CDR2 FQNEAQ. This CDR3 spans 14 amino acids. The CDR3 DNA reads as TGTGCCAGCAGCTTCCAACAGGGAAACACTGAAGCTTTCTTT. Amino acid sequence: CASSFQQGNTEAFF.

The rearrangement joins TRBV29-1 to TRBJ2-4; D is unclear. CDR1 and CDR2 (germline): SQVTM, ANQGSEA. The V end lost 0 bases, the J end lost 0 bases, and 9 bases lay between the germline ends. The CDR3 has 15 residues. The CDR3 is CSVEENRVAKNIQYF. DNA of the CDR3: TGCAGCGTTGAAGAGAACCGAGTAGCCAAAAACATTCAGTACTTC.

The chain is built from TRBV10-3 and TRBJ1-1, with a possible D match to TRBD1 (6 bases). Trimming removed 2 bases at V and 3 bases at J, with 22 bases between. Germline CDR1 ENHRY, CDR2 SYGVKD. The CDR3 spans 18 residues. Here the CDR3 DNA reads TGTGCCATCAGTGAGATTGTGGGACACGGAAGAGTTTACACTGAAGCTTTCTTT. It is translated as CAISEIVGHGRVYTEAFF.

J is TRBJ1-2 and V is TRBV4-2, with TRBD1 matching over 9 bases. From germline, CDR1 is LGHNA and CDR2 YNFKEQ. This CDR3 is built from 16 residues. The V segment lost 3 bases and the J segment 7 bases; nucleotides outside the gene matches: 12. As DNA, the CDR3 is TGTGCCAGCAGCCACTCCGGGACAGGGCATATGGGTGGCTACACCTTC. Protein product: CASSHSGTGHMGGYTF.

The V gene is TRBV10-3, the J gene TRBJ2-1; D is possibly TRBD2 (6 bases). V lost 10 bases and J 7 bases, leaving 35 bases between the germline ends. The CDR3 length is 19 residues. Germline V gene lookup returns CDR1 ENHRY and CDR2 SYGVKD. In DNA, the CDR3 is TGTGCCACCGGGGTGTTGCGTAGCGGATACAACACCAAGTTGAATGAGCAGTTCTTC. It specifies CATGVLRSGYNTKLNEQFF.

The CDR3 DNA reads as TGTGCCAGCAACAGACTAGCGGGTGAGACAGATACGCAGTATTTT. Translating it yields CASNRLAGETDTQYF. The V gene is TRBV6-6, the J gene TRBJ2-3; 10 nucleotides line up with TRBD2. The V gene end was trimmed by 7 bases and the J gene end by 3 bases; junction bases not matched to a gene: 7. There are 15 residues in the CDR3. Germline assignment: CDR1 MNHNY and CDR2 SVGAGI (reference sequence).

This clone was recorded once. This sequence joins TRBV4-1 and TRBJ1-3; D uncertain. V was cut by 1 base and J by 0 bases, with 10 bases left in between. The CDR3 loop spans 16 amino acids. In germline, CDR1 is MGHRA, CDR2 YSYEKL. CDR3 loop: CASSQVLADSGNTIYF. The CDR3 DNA sequence: TGCGCCAGCAGCCAAGTATTAGCAGACTCTGGAAACACCATATATTTT.

This clone was recorded once. The chain links TRBV7-8 to TRBJ1-5, with D possibly being TRBD1 (6 bases). The CDR3 contains 18 residues. V lost 4 bases, J lost 1 base, and 20 bases lay in between. CDR1 and CDR2 from the germline V gene are SGHVS and FQNEAQ. The CDR3 is CASSYPTRTVGSNQPQHF. The CDR3 nucleotides are TGTGCCAGCAGCTACCCAACAAGGACAGTGGGAAGCAATCAGCCCCAGCATTTT.

This chain uses TRBV14 with TRBJ2-1; 8 bases align to TRBD1. Germline assignment: CDR1 SGHDN and CDR2 FVKESK. After removal of 0 bases from V and 15 bases from J, the junction contained 1 base not matched to a gene. This CDR3 region has 11 residues. For the CDR3, the DNA is TGTGCCAGCAGCCAAGAGACAGGGGTGTTCTTC. Translating it yields CASSQETGVFF.

This clone was seen only once. The chain has TRBV18 and TRBJ2-5; 8 nucleotides align to TRBD1. CDR1 is KGHSH, CDR2 LQKENI, per germline. The J segment lost 5 bases and the V segment lost 3 bases, leaving 11 bases of the junction unmatched. CDR3 length equals 16 residues. The CDR3 sequence: CASSPRAQGAGETQYF. In DNA, the CDR3 is TGTGCCAGCTCACCCAGGGCCCAGGGGGCTGGGGAGACCCAGTACTTC.

The chain is built from TRBV29-1 and TRBJ1-1; D call uncertain. Trimming shortened V by 5 bases and J by 1 base, and 11 bases separated the two germline ends. The CDR3 is 13 residues long. Germline CDR1 is SQVTM and CDR2 is ANQGSEA. The DNA for the CDR3 is TGCAGCGTTAAGCCCCAGCGGAACACTGAAGCTTTCTTT. It specifies CSVKPQRNTEAFF. The whole variable domain, filled in from reference TRBV29-1 and TRBJ1-1, reads SAVISQKPSRDICQRGTSLTIQCQVDSQVTMMFWYRQQPGQSLTLIATANQGSEATYESGFVIDKFPISRPNLTFSTLTVSNMSPEDSSIYLCSVKPQRNTEAFFGQGTRLTVV.

The V and J genes are TRBV27 and TRBJ2-3; TRBD1 is a possible D gene (6 bases). The germline V and J ends were trimmed by 8 bases and 9 bases, with 12 bases remaining between them. The length of the CDR3 is 11 residues. Germline CDR1 is MNHEY and CDR2 is SMNVEV (reference sequence). The CDR3 sequence is CASAYRETQYF. The CDR3 nucleotides read TGTGCCAGCGCCTACAGGGAGACGCAGTATTTT.

The chain is built from TRBV5-1 and TRBJ2-5; the match to TRBD2 covers 7 bases. The trim removed 0 bases at V and 2 bases at J, leaving 7 bases unmatched. This CDR3 has 16 residues. Germline-derived CDR1 and CDR2 are SGHRS and YFSETQ. CDR3 in amino acids: CASSLGGGGVQETQYF. The CDR3 DNA reads as TGCGCCAGCAGCTTGGGCGGCGGGGGAGTTCAAGAGACCCAGTACTTC.